The rows below give T cell receptor beta chains drawn from one sample of a study of OX40 agonist ivuxolimab in advanced cancers. The assay was immunoSEQ multiplex PCR, and TCRdb's table has in-frame clones only and misses some. The sample contains about 46,000 clones, 88% of which appear only once. The sequences come from CD4+ or CD8+ T cells sorted from blood, collected in a trial of the OX40 agonist ivuxolimab. The receptors derive from an adult with an advanced solid tumor such as melanoma, head and neck, liver or kidney cancer. The CDR3 runs from the conserved cysteine through the conserved F or W. Each record gives: V gene, clone size, D gene, J gene, CDR3 DNA, CDR3 protein. D genes are given only for firm matches. A row's size may be missing; if present it is once, few, many or a size class.

v_call: TRBV7-8
clone_size: NA
d_call: NA
j_call: TRBJ1-1
cdr3_nt: TGTGCCAGCAGCATCCGAGGGCAGGGGCTTATCACTGAAGCTTTCTTT
cdr3_aa: CASSIRGQGLITEAFF

v_call: TRBV2
clone_size: NA
d_call: NA
j_call: TRBJ1-2
cdr3_nt: TGTGCCAGCTCTTCTGGGACCATCTTTAACTATGGCTACACCTTC
cdr3_aa: CASSSGTIFNYGYTF

v_call: TRBV2
clone_size: NA
d_call: TRBD2
j_call: TRBJ2-1
cdr3_nt: TGTGCCAGCAGTCTTTGGACTAGCGGGGGAATTAATGAGCAGTTCTTC
cdr3_aa: CASSLWTSGGINEQFF

v_call: TRBV5-1
clone_size: NA
d_call: NA
j_call: TRBJ2-3
cdr3_nt: TGCGCCAGCAGTCGGGACCACCAAACGCAGTATTTT
cdr3_aa: CASSRDHQTQYF

v_call: TRBV5-1
clone_size: NA
d_call: NA
j_call: TRBJ1-1
cdr3_nt: TGCGCCAGCAGCCCGGGGAACACTGAAGCTTTCTTT
cdr3_aa: CASSPGNTEAFF

v_call: TRBV4-1
clone_size: NA
d_call: TRBD2
j_call: TRBJ2-3
cdr3_nt: TGCGCCAGCAGCCAAGTCCCTAGCGGGGGTGTCCTGGCCGGCACAGATACGCAGTATTTT
cdr3_aa: CASSQVPSGGVLAGTDTQYF

v_call: TRBV19
clone_size: NA
d_call: TRBD2
j_call: TRBJ2-5
cdr3_nt: TGTGCCAGTAGTAGCGGGGGGGCCGTCCAAGAGACCCAGTACTTC
cdr3_aa: CASSSGGAVQETQYF

v_call: TRBV4-3
clone_size: NA
d_call: NA
j_call: TRBJ2-3
cdr3_nt: TGCGCCAGCAGCCAAGATGGGTCCCTGGGTGATACGCAGTATTTT
cdr3_aa: CASSQDGSLGDTQYF

v_call: TRBV29-1
clone_size: NA
d_call: NA
j_call: TRBJ1-1
cdr3_nt: TGCAGCGTTGAATACCAGAACACTGAAGCTTTCTTT
cdr3_aa: CSVEYQNTEAFF

v_call: TRBV18
clone_size: NA
d_call: NA
j_call: TRBJ2-7
cdr3_nt: TGTGCCAGCTCACCGGGCGGATACGAGCAGTACTTC
cdr3_aa: CASSPGGYEQYF

v_call: TRBV9
clone_size: NA
d_call: TRBD2
j_call: TRBJ2-3
cdr3_nt: TGTGCCAGCAGCGTAGCTAGCGGGGGGGGCACAGATACGCAGTATTTT
cdr3_aa: CASSVASGGGTDTQYF

v_call: TRBV19
clone_size: NA
d_call: NA
j_call: TRBJ1-5
cdr3_nt: TGTGCCAGTAGTTTGGGGCTCTATCAGCCCCAGCATTTT
cdr3_aa: CASSLGLYQPQHF

v_call: TRBV29-1
clone_size: NA
d_call: TRBD1
j_call: TRBJ2-1
cdr3_nt: TGCAGCGTTGAGGGGACAGGGGTTAACTCCTACAATGAGCAGTTCTTC
cdr3_aa: CSVEGTGVNSYNEQFF

v_call: TRBV15
clone_size: NA
d_call: TRBD1
j_call: TRBJ1-2
cdr3_nt: TGTGCCACCAGCAGAGACGCACAGGGGGCGGGTGGCTACACCTTC
cdr3_aa: CATSRDAQGAGGYTF

v_call: TRBV6-5
clone_size: NA
d_call: NA
j_call: TRBJ2-5
cdr3_nt: TGTGCCAGCAGTTATGCAGGGCAAGAGACCCAGTACTTC
cdr3_aa: CASSYAGQETQYF

v_call: TRBV7-9
clone_size: NA
d_call: NA
j_call: TRBJ1-2
cdr3_nt: TGTGCCAGCAGCTTGATTACACCCACTGGGGCTTACTATGGCTACACCTTC
cdr3_aa: CASSLITPTGAYYGYTF

v_call: TRBV10-2
clone_size: NA
d_call: NA
j_call: TRBJ1-2
cdr3_nt: TGCGCCAGCAGTGAGGAACCGAGGAGCTATGGCTACACCTTC
cdr3_aa: CASSEEPRSYGYTF

v_call: TRBV9
clone_size: NA
d_call: TRBD1
j_call: TRBJ1-2
cdr3_nt: TGTGCCAGCAGCCCTAGTGGGACAGGGGTTGGCTACACCTTC
cdr3_aa: CASSPSGTGVGYTF

v_call: TRBV4-1
clone_size: NA
d_call: NA
j_call: TRBJ2-5
cdr3_nt: TGCGCCAGCAGCCAAGTCGGCATCCAGGGGACCCAGTACTTC
cdr3_aa: CASSQVGIQGTQYF

v_call: TRBV4-2
clone_size: once
d_call: NA
j_call: TRBJ2-3
cdr3_nt: TGTGCCAGCAGCCAAGAGCTTAGGACGGGAAGTGGCACAGATACGCAGTATTTT
cdr3_aa: CASSQELRTGSGTDTQYF

v_call: TRBV18
clone_size: NA
d_call: NA
j_call: TRBJ2-7
cdr3_nt: TGTGCCAGCTCGGGCGAACAAAACTACGAGCAGTACTTC
cdr3_aa: CASSGEQNYEQYF

v_call: TRBV11-3
clone_size: NA
d_call: TRBD2
j_call: TRBJ2-7
cdr3_nt: TGTGCCAGCAGCCGGGGGGCCTACGAGCAGTACTTC
cdr3_aa: CASSRGAYEQYF

v_call: TRBV7-9
clone_size: NA
d_call: NA
j_call: TRBJ2-5
cdr3_nt: TGTGCCAGCAGCTTACGGACAGGACTAGTCCAAGAGACCCAGTACTTC
cdr3_aa: CASSLRTGLVQETQYF

v_call: TRBV19
clone_size: NA
d_call: TRBD1
j_call: TRBJ2-3
cdr3_nt: TGTGCCAGTAGTATAAGACAGGGACGGGATACGCAGTATTTT
cdr3_aa: CASSIRQGRDTQYF

v_call: TRBV13
clone_size: NA
d_call: NA
j_call: TRBJ1-2
cdr3_nt: TGTGCCAGCAGCCGCCAGGGAAACTATGGCTACACCTTC
cdr3_aa: CASSRQGNYGYTF

v_call: TRBV6-1
clone_size: NA
d_call: TRBD1
j_call: TRBJ2-7
cdr3_nt: TGTGCCAGCAGTGAAGGGGACAGGGGCTACGAGCAGTACTTC
cdr3_aa: CASSEGDRGYEQYF

v_call: TRBV12-5
clone_size: few
d_call: TRBD2
j_call: TRBJ2-3
cdr3_nt: TGTGCTAGTGGATCAGGACTAGCGGCCACAGTAGGCACGCAGTATTTT
cdr3_aa: CASGSGLAATVGTQYF

v_call: TRBV2
clone_size: NA
d_call: NA
j_call: TRBJ1-5
cdr3_nt: TGTGCCAGCAGTGGGGCTATGGGCAATCAGCCCCAGCATTTT
cdr3_aa: CASSGAMGNQPQHF

v_call: TRBV5-1
clone_size: NA
d_call: TRBD2
j_call: TRBJ2-7
cdr3_nt: TGCGCCAGCAGCTCCCGACTAGCGGGAGCCTACGAGCAGTACTTC
cdr3_aa: CASSSRLAGAYEQYF

v_call: TRBV19
clone_size: NA
d_call: NA
j_call: TRBJ1-4
cdr3_nt: TGTGCCAGTTCCTGGACCCAGGGGACTAATGAAAAACTGTTTTTT
cdr3_aa: CASSWTQGTNEKLFF

v_call: TRBV9
clone_size: NA
d_call: NA
j_call: TRBJ2-5
cdr3_nt: TGTGCCAGCAGCCTTGGGCTAACACACAGGGACGAGACCCAGTACTTC
cdr3_aa: CASSLGLTHRDETQYF

v_call: TRBV5-1
clone_size: NA
d_call: NA
j_call: TRBJ1-2
cdr3_nt: TGCGCCAGCAGCTCCGACAGTTATGGCTACACCTTC
cdr3_aa: CASSSDSYGYTF

v_call: TRBV18
clone_size: NA
d_call: NA
j_call: TRBJ2-7
cdr3_nt: TGTGCCAGCTCACCGTCGGGGGACGAGCAGTACTTC
cdr3_aa: CASSPSGDEQYF

v_call: TRBV29-1
clone_size: NA
d_call: NA
j_call: TRBJ2-1
cdr3_nt: TGCAGCGTTGAAGGGACCCCGAACAATGAGCAGTTCTTC
cdr3_aa: CSVEGTPNNEQFF

v_call: TRBV9
clone_size: NA
d_call: NA
j_call: TRBJ1-2
cdr3_nt: TGTGCCAGCAGCGTAGACGGCAGGCCCTACTATGGCTACACCTTC
cdr3_aa: CASSVDGRPYYGYTF

v_call: TRBV21-1
clone_size: NA
d_call: NA
j_call: TRBJ1-1
cdr3_nt: TGTGCCAGCAGCAAAGCGGTACCGGACCCCATGAACACTGAAGCTTTCTTT
cdr3_aa: CASSKAVPDPMNTEAFF

v_call: TRBV28
clone_size: once
d_call: NA
j_call: TRBJ1-1
cdr3_nt: TGTGCCAGCAGTCCAGACACTTTTACGAACACTGAAGCTTTCTTT
cdr3_aa: CASSPDTFTNTEAFF

v_call: TRBV2
clone_size: NA
d_call: NA
j_call: TRBJ2-7
cdr3_nt: TGTGCCAGCAGTCCTTCCTACGAGCAGTACTTC
cdr3_aa: CASSPSYEQYF

v_call: TRBV10-3
clone_size: NA
d_call: TRBD1
j_call: TRBJ2-1
cdr3_nt: TGTGCCATCAGGGACAGGGTCAATGAGCAGTTCTTC
cdr3_aa: CAIRDRVNEQFF

v_call: TRBV6-6
clone_size: NA
d_call: TRBD2
j_call: TRBJ2-1
cdr3_nt: TGTGCCAGCCGACTAGCGGGGGCCGATACTTCCAATGAGCAGTTCTTC
cdr3_aa: CASRLAGADTSNEQFF

v_call: TRBV27
clone_size: NA
d_call: TRBD2
j_call: TRBJ2-1
cdr3_nt: TGTGCCAGCAGTTTAACGGGGGGCAATGAGCAGTTCTTC
cdr3_aa: CASSLTGGNEQFF

v_call: TRBV6-1
clone_size: NA
d_call: NA
j_call: TRBJ2-7
cdr3_nt: TGTGCCAGCAGTGGTTTAGGAGGGGTCCACGAGCAGTACTTC
cdr3_aa: CASSGLGGVHEQYF

v_call: TRBV21-1
clone_size: NA
d_call: NA
j_call: TRBJ1-2
cdr3_nt: TGTGCCAGCAGCAAAGGGAGATATGGCTACACCTTC
cdr3_aa: CASSKGRYGYTF

v_call: TRBV6-1
clone_size: NA
d_call: TRBD1
j_call: TRBJ1-3
cdr3_nt: TGTGCCAGCAGTGTCACGACAGGGGATGCTGGAAACACCATATATTTT
cdr3_aa: CASSVTTGDAGNTIYF

v_call: TRBV11-1
clone_size: NA
d_call: TRBD1
j_call: TRBJ2-2
cdr3_nt: TGTGCCAGCAGCTTTTGGACAGGGGGCAGCGGGGAGCTGTTTTTT
cdr3_aa: CASSFWTGGSGELFF

v_call: TRBV18
clone_size: few
d_call: NA
j_call: TRBJ1-5
cdr3_nt: TGTGCCAGCTCACCGGCTCCCGATGGGGATCAGCCCCAGCATTTT
cdr3_aa: CASSPAPDGDQPQHF